The 23 T cell receptor beta chains presented below share a single source sample, sequenced in a study of T cells in Graves' hyperthyroidism and ophthalmopathy. The TCR beta CDR3 regions underwent amplification using RNA transcripts as the source. Initially, a first-round RT-PCR of the TCR CDR3 employed the HTBI primer set. Each CDR3 protein is one row after TCRdb ran MiXCR on the multiplex PCR reads. In the table there are about 210,000 distinct CDR3 sequences, about 15% of which are singletons. The sample comprised blood. The receptor set was obtained from a man aged 45 to 65 with Graves' hyperthyroidism.

This clonotype showed up just a few times. The chain has TRBV11-2 and TRBJ1-2; maybe TRBD1 (6 bases). CDR1 is SGHAT, CDR2 FQNNGV, per germline. The CDR3 spans 17 residues. With 1 base removed from V and 1 base from J, the gap between germline ends came to 16 bases. CDR3 sequence: CASSLGDTQLDNYGYTF. For the CDR3, the DNA is TGTGCCAGCAGCTTAGGGGACACTCAACTAGATAACTATGGCTACACCTTC.

This clonotype showed up many times. Here the CDR3 reads CATLLDREVGGYTF. Here the CDR3 DNA reads TGTGCCACCCTACTAGACAGGGAAGTTGGCGGCTACACCTTC. The chain recombines TRBV28 with TRBJ1-2; 7 bases agree with TRBD1. CDR1 is MDHEN, CDR2 SYDVKM, per germline. The V gene end was trimmed by 10 bases and the J gene end by 8 bases; junction bases not matched to a gene: 16. This CDR3 spans 14 amino acids.

There are many counts of this clonotype. CDR3 loop: CATVSSSYNEQFF. The CDR3 nucleotides are TGTGCCACCGTGTCCAGCTCCTACAATGAGCAGTTCTTC. The chain employs TRBV27 and TRBJ2-1; D uncertain. Germline CDR1 is MNHEY and CDR2 is SMNVEV (reference sequence). The V and J ends lost 10 bases and 0 bases respectively, with 10 bases between them. This CDR3 contains 13 residues.

There are many counts of this clonotype. CDR3 protein: CASSYDRGSYEQYF. CDR3 coding DNA: TGTGCCAGCAGTTACGACCGGGGATCCTACGAGCAGTACTTC. The chain is built from TRBV6-6 and TRBJ2-7, with a weak D call TRBD2 (5 bases). CDR1 and CDR2 from the germline V gene are MNHNY and SVGAGI (reference sequence). The CDR3 loop spans 14 amino acids. With 2 bases removed from V and 1 base from J, the gap between germline ends came to 9 bases.

This clonotype was counted at least ten times. V and J are TRBV12-3 or TRBV12-4 and TRBJ2-5; 11 bases agree with TRBD1. Trimming at V came to 6 bases and at J to 7 bases, leaving 4 bases not matched to a gene. The CDR3 length is 13 residues. CDR3 region: CASSRTGGGTQYF. CDR3 nucleotides: TGTGCCAGCAGCCGGACAGGGGGCGGGACCCAGTACTTC.

The chain is built from TRBV28 and TRBJ2-3; D gene unclear. V gave up 3 bases and J gave up 4 bases, with 11 bases separating them. Looked up from germline, CDR1 is MDHEN and CDR2 is SYDVKM. There are 14 residues in the CDR3. The CDR3 protein is CASSFETGSDTQYF. CDR3 nucleotide sequence: TGTGCCAGCAGTTTTGAGACGGGCTCAGATACGCAGTATTTT.

V and J are TRBV19 and TRBJ2-7; 10 nucleotides agree with TRBD2. Per germline, CDR1 LNHDA and CDR2 SQIVND (reference sequence). The CDR3 spans 15 residues. Trimming removed 6 bases from V and 3 bases from J; junction bases left unmatched: 8. The CDR3 DNA is TGTGCCAGTAGCTCGAGGCTAGCGGGAGTCTACGAGCAGTACTTC. Protein product: CASSSRLAGVYEQYF. Combining the CDR3 with reference TRBV19 and TRBJ2-7 gives the whole variable domain DGGITQSPKYLFRKEGQNVTLSCEQNLNHDAMYWYRQDPGQGLRLIYYSQIVNDFQKGDIAEGYSVSREKKESFPLTVTSAQKNPTAFYLCASSSRLAGVYEQYFGPGTRLTVT.

Concerning this clonotype: Just one base apart from a much larger clone, this may be a read error. The chain has TRBV3-1 and TRBJ2-2; D unresolved. The CDR3 contains 14 residues. Germline CDR1 is LGHDT and CDR2 is YNNKEL (reference sequence). The CDR3 DNA reads TGTGCCAGCAGCCATGCCGGTAACACCGAGGAGCTGTTTTTT. Its translation is CASSHAGNTEELFF.

This clonotype has just a few counts. The genes are TRBV30 and TRBJ2-5; 12 bases fit TRBD2. With V trimmed by 2 bases and J by 5 bases, 18 bases remained unmatched. The germline V gene encodes CDR1 GTSNPN and CDR2 SVGIG (reference sequence). The CDR3 runs to 19 residues. The CDR3 here is CAWSLKPGLAGRYRETQYF. The CDR3 nucleotides read TGTGCCTGGAGTCTGAAACCGGGACTAGCGGGTAGATATCGGGAGACCCAGTACTTC.

The chain combines TRBV28 with TRBJ2-2; maybe TRBD1 (6 bases). V gave up 4 bases and J gave up 6 bases, with 24 bases separating them. The CDR3 consists of 18 residues. The germline CDR1 and CDR2 sequences are MDHEN and SYDVKM. CDR3 DNA sequence: TGTGCCAGCAGTTCACAAATCAACAGGGTCAGATCTGCCGGGGAGCTGTTTTTT. It translates to CASSSQINRVRSAGELFF.

Only a few counts were recorded for this clonotype. This chain joins TRBV29-1 and TRBJ2-1, with no clear D. The V and J ends lost 7 bases and 0 bases respectively, with 13 bases between them. This CDR3 is built from 14 residues. Germline V lookup: CDR1 SQVTM, CDR2 ANQGSEA. In nucleotides, the CDR3 is TGCAGCGCGGATGGCGGTAGCTCCTACAATGAGCAGTTCTTC. Protein: CSADGGSSYNEQFF.

This clonotype has a count of ten or more. The chain uses TRBV20-1 and TRBJ2-7; 7 positions match TRBD2. Looked up from germline, CDR1 is DFQATT and CDR2 is SNEGSKA (reference sequence). The CDR3 has 14 amino acids. Trimming cost V 6 bases and J 3 bases; bases outside gene matches: 11. The CDR3 region has the DNA TGCAGTGCCTCGCCCTCGCGGGAGCACTACGAGCAGTACTTC. It translates to CSASPSREHYEQYF.

In its sample, this clonotype was seen many times. CDR3 sequence: CAWSRAGYTEAFF. The CDR3 coding sequence is TGTGCCTGGAGTAGGGCGGGTTACACTGAAGCTTTCTTT. The V gene is TRBV30, the J gene TRBJ1-1; no clear D gene. The CDR3 sequence is 13 residues long. The ends were cut back, 2 bases at V and 3 bases at J, with 10 bases in the middle. Germline CDR1 GTSNPN, CDR2 SVGIG (reference sequence).

This clonotype was found many times. The gene calls are TRBV30 and TRBJ2-7; D ambiguous. V lost 2 bases to trimming and J lost 5 bases, with 7 bases between them. Germline loops: CDR1 GTSNPN, CDR2 SVGIG (reference sequence). There are 11 residues in the CDR3. CDR3 amino acids: CAWSRLNEQYF. In nucleotides, the CDR3 is TGTGCCTGGAGTAGGTTGAACGAGCAGTACTTC.

This clonotype was detected ten times or more. The chain is built from TRBV11-3 and TRBJ1-6, with 7 bases that match TRBD1. The CDR3 is 15 amino acids. From germline, CDR1 is SGHNT and CDR2 YENEEA. V lost 4 bases and J lost 8; bases outside the gene matches: 8. CDR3 nucleotide sequence: TGTGCCAGCAGCTCGAGACAGGGAAAGGATTCACCCCTCCACTTT. This translates into CASSSRQGKDSPLHF.

The V call is TRBV2, the J call TRBJ2-7, with 7 bases fitting TRBD2. Germline V gene lookup returns CDR1 SNHLY and CDR2 FYNNEI. V was clipped by 6 bases and J by 0 bases; unmatched bases: 5. This CDR3 is built from 14 residues. The CDR3 DNA sequence: TGTGCCAGCAGACGACTAGCTGACTCCTACGAGCAGTACTTC. Protein product: CASRRLADSYEQYF. The whole variable domain, remainder taken from reference TRBV2 and TRBJ2-7, is EPEVTQTPSHQVTQMGQEVILRCVPISNHLYFYWYRQILGQKVEFLVSFYNNEISEKSEIFDDQFSVERPDGSNFTLKIRSTKLEDSAMYFCASRRLADSYEQYFGPGTRLTVT.

This clonotype was seen a few times. The chain uses TRBV6-1 and TRBJ2-5, with D unclear. The CDR3 sequence is 15 residues long. V was pared by 6 bases and J by 5 bases, with 19 bases between. Germline CDR1 MNHNS, CDR2 SASEGT. The CDR3 spells CASRVIWAPVETQYF. The CDR3 region has the DNA TGTGCCAGCAGGGTTATATGGGCTCCTGTGGAGACCCAGTACTTC.

This clonotype showed up many times. The rearrangement links TRBV12-3 or TRBV12-4 to TRBJ2-7; D not resolved. V lost 3 bases, J lost 5 bases, and 8 bases lay in between. The CDR3 consists of 12 residues. The CDR3 sequence: CASSLDGNEQYF. CDR3 nucleotides: TGTGCCAGCAGTTTGGATGGGAACGAGCAGTACTTC.

This clonotype was seen repeatedly, ten times or more. The J gene is TRBJ2-3, the V gene TRBV20-1; TRBD2 matches 10 bases. The CDR3 is 15 amino acids. CDR1 and CDR2 (germline): DFQATT, SNEGSKA (reference sequence). V lost 3 bases, J lost 6 bases, and 9 bases stayed unmatched. CDR3 DNA: TGCAGTGCTAGGATGAATAGCGGGAGGTCTGATACGCAGTATTTT. It yields the protein CSARMNSGRSDTQYF.

This clonotype was seen ten or more times. The V call is TRBV7-8, the J call TRBJ2-7; D is perhaps TRBD2 (5 bases). The CDR3 loop spans 14 amino acids. Per the germline V gene, CDR1 is SGHVS and CDR2 is FQNEAQ. V shed 5 bases and J shed 5 bases, with 16 bases lying between them. CDR3 loop: CASSLSRVWNEQYF. The CDR3 DNA is TGTGCCAGCAGCCTCTCGAGGGTGTGGAACGAGCAGTACTTC.

This clonotype was seen a few times. The chain uses TRBV4-3 and TRBJ2-2, with no clear D. The CDR3 runs to 14 residues. Germline CDR1 LGHNA, CDR2 YSLEER. The ends were cut back, 4 bases at V and 7 bases at J, with 13 bases in the middle. DNA of the CDR3: TGCGCCAGCAGCCCAGAAGGGTTTGACGGGGAGCTGTTTTTT. This codes for CASSPEGFDGELFF.

This clonotype was seen at least ten times. CDR3 DNA: TGCGCCAGCAGTCATCACAGGGGTCGTGTCACTGAAGCTTTCTTT. Protein product: CASSHHRGRVTEAFF. V and J are TRBV10-2 and TRBJ1-1; 7 bases line up with TRBD1. After removal of 5 bases from V and 4 bases from J, the junction contained 10 bases not matched to a gene. CDR1 WSHSY and CDR2 SAAADI come from the germline V gene. The CDR3 loop spans 15 amino acids.

This clonotype has at least ten counts. The V call is TRBV27, the J call TRBJ2-1; D is uncertain. V was pared by 5 bases and J by 0 bases, with 11 bases between. The CDR3 covers 15 residues. Per germline, CDR1 MNHEY and CDR2 SMNVEV (reference sequence). In DNA form, the CDR3 reads TGTGCCAGCAGTATAACTCAGAGCTCCTACAATGAGCAGTTCTTC. As protein: CASSITQSSYNEQFF.